This entry concerns a single TCR beta chain. Libraries were prepared by immunoSEQ multiplex PCR; TCRdb keeps only in-frame clonotypes and omits some of them. The sample contains 75,000 to 95,000 clones, roughly 80% of which appear only once. The CDR3 sequence is 16 residues long. Trimming took off 0 bases at V and 0 bases at J, with 10 bases between the two ends. This entry is derived from a study of blood T cell repertoires in COVID-19. The V call is TRBV5-3, the J call TRBJ1-3; no reliable D call. TRBV5-3 is sorted into the ORF group, with uncertain function. This clonotype was obtained from an older man with active or convalescent COVID-19. The sequenced sample was peripheral blood. The CDR3, as DNA: TGTGCCAGAAGCTTGGGTTTCGGGTACTCTGGAAACACCATATATTTT. Residues: CARSLGFGYSGNTIYF.